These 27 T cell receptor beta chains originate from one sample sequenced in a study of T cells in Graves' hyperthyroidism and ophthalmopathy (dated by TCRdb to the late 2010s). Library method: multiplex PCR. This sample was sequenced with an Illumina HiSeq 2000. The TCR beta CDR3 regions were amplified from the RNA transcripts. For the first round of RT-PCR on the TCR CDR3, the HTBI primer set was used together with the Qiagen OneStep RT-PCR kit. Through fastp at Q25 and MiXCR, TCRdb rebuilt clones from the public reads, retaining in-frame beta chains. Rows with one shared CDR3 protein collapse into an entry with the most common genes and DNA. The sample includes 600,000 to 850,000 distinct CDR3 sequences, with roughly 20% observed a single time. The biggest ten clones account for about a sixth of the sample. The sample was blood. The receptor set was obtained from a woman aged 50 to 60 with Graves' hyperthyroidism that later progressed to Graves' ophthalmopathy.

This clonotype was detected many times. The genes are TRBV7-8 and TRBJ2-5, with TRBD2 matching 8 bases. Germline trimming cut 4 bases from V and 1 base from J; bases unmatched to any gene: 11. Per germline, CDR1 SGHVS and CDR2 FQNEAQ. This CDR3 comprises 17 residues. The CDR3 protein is CASSSSALAGAQETQYF. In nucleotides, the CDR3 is TGTGCCAGCAGCTCTAGCGCGCTAGCGGGTGCCCAAGAGACCCAGTACTTC. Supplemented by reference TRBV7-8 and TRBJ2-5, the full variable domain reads GAGVSQSPRYKVAKRGQDVALRCDPISGHVSLFWYQQALGQGPEFLTYFQNEAQLDKSGLPSDRFFAERPEGSVSTLKIQRTQQEDSAVYLCASSSSALAGAQETQYFGPGTRLLVL.

The chain's CDR3 is CASSFLQGIGFF. Written as DNA, the CDR3 is TGTGCCAGCAGTTTCTTACAGGGAATAGGTTTCTTT. The chain is built from TRBV2 and TRBJ1-1, with a tentative D call TRBD1 (6 bases). In germline, CDR1 is SNHLY, CDR2 FYNNEI. V lost 5 bases and J 13 bases, leaving 17 bases between the germline ends. This CDR3 is built from 12 residues.

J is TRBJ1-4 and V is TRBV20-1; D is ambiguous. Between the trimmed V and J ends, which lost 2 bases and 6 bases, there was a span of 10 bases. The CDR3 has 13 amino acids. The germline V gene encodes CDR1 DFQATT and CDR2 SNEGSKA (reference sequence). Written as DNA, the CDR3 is TGCAGTGCTAGAACCGGGAATGATGAAAAACTGTTTTTT. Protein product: CSARTGNDEKLFF.

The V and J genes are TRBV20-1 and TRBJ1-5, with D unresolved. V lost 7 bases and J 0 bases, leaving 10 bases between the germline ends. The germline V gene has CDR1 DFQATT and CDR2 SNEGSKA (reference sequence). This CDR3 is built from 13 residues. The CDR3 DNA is TGCAGTGGCCGGGAGGATAGCAATCAGCCCCAGCATTTT. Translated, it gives CSGREDSNQPQHF.

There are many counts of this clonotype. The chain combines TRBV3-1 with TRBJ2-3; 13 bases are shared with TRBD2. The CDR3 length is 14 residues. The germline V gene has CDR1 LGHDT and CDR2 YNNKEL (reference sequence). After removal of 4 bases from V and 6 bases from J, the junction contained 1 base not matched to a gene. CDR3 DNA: TGTGCCAGCAGCCCGGGACTAGCGGGGGATACGCAGTATTTT. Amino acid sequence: CASSPGLAGDTQYF.

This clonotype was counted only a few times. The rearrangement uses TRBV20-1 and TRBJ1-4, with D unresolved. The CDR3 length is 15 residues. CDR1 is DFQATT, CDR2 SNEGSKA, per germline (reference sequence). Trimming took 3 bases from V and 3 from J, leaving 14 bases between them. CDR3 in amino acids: CSASRQNKANEKLFF. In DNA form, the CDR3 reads TGCAGTGCTAGCAGGCAAAACAAGGCTAATGAAAAACTGTTTTTT.

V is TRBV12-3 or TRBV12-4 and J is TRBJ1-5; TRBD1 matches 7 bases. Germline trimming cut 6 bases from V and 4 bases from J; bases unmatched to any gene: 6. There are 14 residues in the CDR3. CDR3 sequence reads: CASSLGTENQPQHF. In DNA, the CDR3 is TGTGCCAGCAGCTTGGGGACAGAGAATCAGCCCCAGCATTTT.

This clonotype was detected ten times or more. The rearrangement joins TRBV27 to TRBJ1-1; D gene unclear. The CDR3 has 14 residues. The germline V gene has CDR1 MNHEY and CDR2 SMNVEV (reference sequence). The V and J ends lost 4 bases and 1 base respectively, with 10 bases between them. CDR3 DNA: TGTGCCAGCAGTTCCGCGGACGCGAACACTGAAGCTTTCTTT. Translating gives CASSSADANTEAFF.

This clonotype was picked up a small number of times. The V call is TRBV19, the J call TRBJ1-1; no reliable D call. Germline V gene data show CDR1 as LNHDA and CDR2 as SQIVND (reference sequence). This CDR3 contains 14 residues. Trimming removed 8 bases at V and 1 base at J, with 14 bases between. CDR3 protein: CASGPAQPNTEAFF. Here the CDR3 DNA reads TGTGCCAGTGGACCCGCCCAGCCGAACACTGAAGCTTTCTTT. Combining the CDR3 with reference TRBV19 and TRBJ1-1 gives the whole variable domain DGGITQSPKYLFRKEGQNVTLSCEQNLNHDAMYWYRQDPGQGLRLIYYSQIVNDFQKGDIAEGYSVSREKKESFPLTVTSAQKNPTAFYLCASGPAQPNTEAFFGQGTRLTVV.

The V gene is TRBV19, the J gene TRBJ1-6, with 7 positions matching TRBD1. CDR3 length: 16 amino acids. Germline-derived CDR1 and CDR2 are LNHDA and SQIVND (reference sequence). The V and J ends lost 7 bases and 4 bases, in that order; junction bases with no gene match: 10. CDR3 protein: CASMPNRGGYNSPLHF. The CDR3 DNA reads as TGTGCCAGTATGCCCAACAGGGGAGGGTATAATTCACCCCTCCACTTT.

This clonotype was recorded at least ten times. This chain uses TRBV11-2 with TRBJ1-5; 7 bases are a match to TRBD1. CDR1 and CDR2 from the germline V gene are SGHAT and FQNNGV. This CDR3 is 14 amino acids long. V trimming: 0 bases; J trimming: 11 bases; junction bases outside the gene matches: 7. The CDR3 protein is CASSLDSQGIAQHF. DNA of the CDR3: TGTGCCAGCAGCTTAGATTCACAGGGGATAGCCCAGCATTTT.

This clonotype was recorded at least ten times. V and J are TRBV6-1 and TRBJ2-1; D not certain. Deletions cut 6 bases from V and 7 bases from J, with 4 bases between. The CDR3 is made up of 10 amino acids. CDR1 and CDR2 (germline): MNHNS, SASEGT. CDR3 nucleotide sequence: TGTGCCAGCAGAGGGAATGAGCAGTTCTTC. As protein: CASRGNEQFF.

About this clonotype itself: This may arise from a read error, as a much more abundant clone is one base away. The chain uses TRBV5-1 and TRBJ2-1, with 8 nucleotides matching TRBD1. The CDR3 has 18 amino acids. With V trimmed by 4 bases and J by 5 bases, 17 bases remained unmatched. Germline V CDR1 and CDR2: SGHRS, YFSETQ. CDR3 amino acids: CASSPRGLTGVGDNEQFF. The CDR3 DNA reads TGCGCCAGCAGCCCCCGTGGACTGACAGGGGTGGGTGACAATGAGCAGTTCTTC.

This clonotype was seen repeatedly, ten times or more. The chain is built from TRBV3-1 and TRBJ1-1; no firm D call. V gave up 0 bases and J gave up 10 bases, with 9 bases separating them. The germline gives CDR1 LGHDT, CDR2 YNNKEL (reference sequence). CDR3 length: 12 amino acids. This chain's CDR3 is CASSQELRVAFF. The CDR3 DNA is TGTGCCAGCAGCCAAGAATTACGAGTAGCTTTCTTT.

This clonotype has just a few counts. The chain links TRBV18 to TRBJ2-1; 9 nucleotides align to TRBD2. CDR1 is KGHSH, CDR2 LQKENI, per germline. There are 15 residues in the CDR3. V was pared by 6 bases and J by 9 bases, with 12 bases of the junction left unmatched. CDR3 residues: CASSPAGGPSLEQFF. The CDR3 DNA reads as TGTGCCAGCTCCCCTGCGGGGGGGCCGTCCCTTGAGCAGTTCTTC.

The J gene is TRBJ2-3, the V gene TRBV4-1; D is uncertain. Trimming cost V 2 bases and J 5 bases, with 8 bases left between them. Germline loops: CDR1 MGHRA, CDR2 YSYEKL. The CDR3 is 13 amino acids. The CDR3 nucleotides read TGCGCCAGCAGCCAATTAACCAGAGATACGCAGTATTTT. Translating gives CASSQLTRDTQYF.

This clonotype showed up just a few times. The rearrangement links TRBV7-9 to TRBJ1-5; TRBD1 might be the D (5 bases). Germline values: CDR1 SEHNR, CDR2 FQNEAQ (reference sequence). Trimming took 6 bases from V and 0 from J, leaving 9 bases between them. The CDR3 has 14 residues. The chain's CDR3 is CASSYDSSNQPQHF. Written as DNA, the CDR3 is TGTGCCAGCAGTTATGACAGTAGCAATCAGCCCCAGCATTTT.

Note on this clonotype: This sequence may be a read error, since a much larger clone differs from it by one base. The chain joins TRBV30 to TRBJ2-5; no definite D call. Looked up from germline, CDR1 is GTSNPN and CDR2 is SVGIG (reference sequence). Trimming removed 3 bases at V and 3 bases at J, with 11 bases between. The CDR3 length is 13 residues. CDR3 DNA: TGTGCCTGGAGGGAGTCCGGTAAAGAGACCCAGTACTTC. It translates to CAWRESGKETQYF. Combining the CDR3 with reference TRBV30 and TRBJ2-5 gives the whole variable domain SQTIHQWPATLVQPVGSPLSLECTVEGTSNPNLYWYRQAAGRGLQLLFYSVGIGQISSEVPQNLSASRPQDRQFILSSKKLLLSDSGFYLCAWRESGKETQYFGPGTRLLVL.

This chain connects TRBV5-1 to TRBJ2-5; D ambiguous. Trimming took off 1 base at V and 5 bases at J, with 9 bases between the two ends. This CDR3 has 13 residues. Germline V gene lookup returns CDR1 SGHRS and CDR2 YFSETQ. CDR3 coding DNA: TGCGCCAGCAGCTTGCCGACGGCGGAGACCCAGTACTTC. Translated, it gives CASSLPTAETQYF. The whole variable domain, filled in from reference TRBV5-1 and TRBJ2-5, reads KAGVTQTPRYLIKTRGQQVTLSCSPISGHRSVSWYQQTPGQGLQFLFEYFSETQRNKGNFPGRFSGRQFSNSRSEMNVSTLELGDSALYLCASSLPTAETQYFGPGTRLLVL.

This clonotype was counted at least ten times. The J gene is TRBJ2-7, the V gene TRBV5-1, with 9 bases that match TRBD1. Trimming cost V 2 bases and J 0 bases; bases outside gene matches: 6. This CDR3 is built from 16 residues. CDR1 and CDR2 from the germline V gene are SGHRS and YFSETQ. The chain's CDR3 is CASSLTGTGSSYEQYF. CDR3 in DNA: TGCGCCAGCAGCTTAACCGGGACAGGGAGCTCCTACGAGCAGTACTTC. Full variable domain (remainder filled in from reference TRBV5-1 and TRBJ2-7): KAGVTQTPRYLIKTRGQQVTLSCSPISGHRSVSWYQQTPGQGLQFLFEYFSETQRNKGNFPGRFSGRQFSNSRSEMNVSTLELGDSALYLCASSLTGTGSSYEQYFGPGTRLTVT.

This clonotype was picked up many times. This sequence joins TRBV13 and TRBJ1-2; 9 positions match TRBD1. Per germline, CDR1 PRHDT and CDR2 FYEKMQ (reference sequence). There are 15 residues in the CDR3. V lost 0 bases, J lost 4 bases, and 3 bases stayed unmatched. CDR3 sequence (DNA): TGTGCCAGCAGCTTAGGGGGACAGGGAAGCTATGGCTACACCTTC. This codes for CASSLGGQGSYGYTF.

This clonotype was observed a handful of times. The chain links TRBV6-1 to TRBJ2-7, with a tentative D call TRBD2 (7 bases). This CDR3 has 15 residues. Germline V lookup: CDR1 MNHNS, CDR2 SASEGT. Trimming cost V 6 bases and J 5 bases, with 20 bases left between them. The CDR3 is CASSHQRGGGDEQYF. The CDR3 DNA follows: TGTGCCAGCAGCCATCAAAGGGGGGGGGGTGACGAGCAGTACTTC.

The CDR3 here is CSAWRGRQTGEQYF. CDR3 coding DNA: TGCAGTGCCTGGAGGGGGAGACAGACGGGCGAGCAGTACTTC. The chain is built from TRBV20-1 and TRBJ2-7; D assignment may be TRBD1 or TRBD2 (6 bases each). From germline, CDR1 is DFQATT and CDR2 SNEGSKA (reference sequence). CDR3 length: 14 amino acids. V lost 6 bases to trimming and J lost 6 bases, with 21 bases between them.

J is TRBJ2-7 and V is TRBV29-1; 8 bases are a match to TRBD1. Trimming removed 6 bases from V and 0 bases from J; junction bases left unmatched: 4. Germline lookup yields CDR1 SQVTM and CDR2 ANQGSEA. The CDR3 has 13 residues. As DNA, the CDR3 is TGCAGCGTGCCGGGACAGGTCTCCTACGAGCAGTACTTC. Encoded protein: CSVPGQVSYEQYF.

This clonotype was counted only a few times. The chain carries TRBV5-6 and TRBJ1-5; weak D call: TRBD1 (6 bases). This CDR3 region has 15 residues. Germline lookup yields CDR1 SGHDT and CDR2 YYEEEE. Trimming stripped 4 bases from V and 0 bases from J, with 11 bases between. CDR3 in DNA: TGTGCCAGCAGCATACAGGGTTATAGCAATCAGCCCCAGCATTTT. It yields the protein CASSIQGYSNQPQHF.

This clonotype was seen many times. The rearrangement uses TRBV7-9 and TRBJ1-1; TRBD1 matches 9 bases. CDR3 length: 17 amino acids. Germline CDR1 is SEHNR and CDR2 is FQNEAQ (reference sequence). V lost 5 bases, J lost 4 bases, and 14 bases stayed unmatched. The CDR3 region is CASSPRTGEGKTTEAFF. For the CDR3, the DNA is TGTGCCAGCAGCCCGCGGACAGGGGAGGGGAAGACCACTGAAGCTTTCTTT.

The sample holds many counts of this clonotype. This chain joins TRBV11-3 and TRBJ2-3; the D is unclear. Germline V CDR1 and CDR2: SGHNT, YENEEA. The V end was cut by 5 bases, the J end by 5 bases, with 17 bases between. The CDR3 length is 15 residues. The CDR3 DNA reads TGTGCCAGCAGCCAGCATTCCCCACTGGGAGATACGCAGTATTTT. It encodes CASSQHSPLGDTQYF.